The rows below give T cell receptor beta chains drawn from one sample of a study of T cell changes during pregnancy in multiple sclerosis. Libraries were prepared by immunoSEQ multiplex PCR; TCRdb keeps only in-frame clonotypes and omits some of them. The sample yields just over 20,000 clones, around 90% seen once. Material: CD8+ T cells from peripheral blood mononuclear cells, obtained in the second trimester of pregnancy. These receptors were collected from a female donor in good health, enrolled as a control in a pregnancy study. The conserved cysteine and the conserved F or W are not part of the CDR3 here.

11 TRBV7-2 ASSRTGGQPQH
13 TRBV5-4 ASSAGTASYNEQF
15 TRBV2 ASSGTSGLSSYNEQF
13 TRBV6-4 ASSLRTDGADTQY
9 TRBV4-2 ASSQGGRQY
12 TRBV19 ASRAGGRTGELF
14 TRBV7-7 ASSLELAGGIETQY
14 TRBV4-2 ASSQEGGAPYNEQF
12 TRBV11-3 ASSSGTRLYEQY
12 TRBV27 ASSQPDTYNEQF
13 TRBV6-1 ASSEEGGSMEKLF
13 TRBV7-8 ASSPGTGGFYEQY
12 TRBV9 ASTSTGTGGEQF
13 TRBV2 ASSAPWDFTYEQY
13 TRBV4-1 ASSQEVGSGGTQY
12 TRBV30 AWSFAGQNYGYT
22 TRBV10-3 AISESGTSGTPHWEPRFSYEQY
14 TRBV15 ATSSPLDRLNTEAF
13 TRBV19 ASKLRLAGVDEQY
12 TRBV27 ASSWTTSTDTQY
12 TRBV7-8 ASSEAPGGYGYT
13 TRBV5-8 ASSSDRRGSYEQY
15 TRBV4-2 ASSQDSTSGTYNEQF
12 TRBV19 ASSMRQGGNTIY
9 TRBV29-1 SADRDLEAF
14 TRBV5-8 ASSLEGTGGHQPQH
11 TRBV5-1 ASSITGNTEAF
10 TRBV30 AWGPGFYGYT
13 TRBV9 ASSPFDREDTEAF
12 TRBV2 ASSVAGRAETQY
16 TRBV4-2 ASSQEGLAGGPPDTQY
15 TRBV23-1 ASPGGTPGLAGGEQY
12 TRBV18 ASSPPSTSSQQY
12 TRBV30 AWLRETPTGELF
16 TRBV28 ASSFPSGTSGVGNEQF